A selection of T cell receptor beta chains follows, all from one sample in a study of T cell clones after liver transplantation. Measured with immunoSEQ multiplex PCR; TCRdb has only the in-frame clones, and not every one. The sample consists of around 71,000 clones, under 90% of them appearing once. The source was CD4+ T cells from blood, collected 12 months after liver transplant. The receptors originated from a human patient who received a liver transplant. Some T cells may have come from the graft donor. Both conserved end residues are part of each CDR3.

J gene	V gene	CDR3 length	CDR3 protein
TRBJ1-2	TRBV19	15	CATQRTGGVKGGYTF
TRBJ2-7	TRBV7-9	14	CASSPDRVLNEQYF
TRBJ2-2	TRBV5-1	16	CASSLRTSRSTGELFF
TRBJ2-2	TRBV28	16	CASSFQGLARAGELFF
TRBJ2-7	TRBV7-2	15	CASSRKRALSYEQYF
TRBJ1-1	TRBV6-5	14	CASRSQGLNTEAFF
TRBJ2-5	TRBV10-3	11	CAISESETQYF
TRBJ2-7	TRBV2	13	CASRREGPREQYF
TRBJ1-2	TRBV30	13	CAWSVQTLYGYTF
TRBJ2-7	TRBV19	12	CASADLPYEQYF
TRBJ2-2	TRBV7-6	16	CASSLFATGNTGELFF
TRBJ2-2	TRBV11-2	17	CASSGRLAGGDTGELFF
TRBJ1-1	TRBV28	16	CASSPSGPTAGTEAFF
TRBJ2-5	TRBV7-2	14	CASSQRGTKETQYF
TRBJ2-7	TRBV28	15	CASRAYRGLNYEQYF
TRBJ1-2	TRBV9	15	CASSVDPGQGYGYTF
TRBJ2-2	TRBV6-5	14	CASSSYANTGELFF
TRBJ1-2	TRBV11-2	15	CASSLGASANYGYTF
TRBJ1-1	TRBV28	15	CASQELQGGTLGAFF
TRBJ1-2	TRBV5-6	12	CASSLRGYGYTF
TRBJ2-5	TRBV18	18	CASSPRGRSSVFQETQYF
TRBJ1-5	TRBV5-4	14	CASSPHRVDQPQHF
TRBJ2-7	TRBV7-6	14	CASSRSGFSYEQYF
TRBJ1-1	TRBV25-1	16	CASSLSSAGRNTEAFF
TRBJ2-1	TRBV19	15	CASTTIGRAYNEQFF
TRBJ1-5	TRBV7-8	13	CASSNRDRQPQHF
TRBJ2-7	TRBV7-2	12	CASSAGIYEQYF
TRBJ2-7	TRBV11-2	13	CASGLGLAGEQYF
TRBJ2-5	TRBV6-6	14	CASCYGTAQETQYF
TRBJ1-2	TRBV6-6	14	CASRLLQGNYGYTF
TRBJ1-3	TRBV29-1	14	CSANSGGTGNTIYF
TRBJ1-5	TRBV18	16	CASSKTQGARDQPQHF
TRBJ2-7	TRBV7-2	16	CASSSRSGSGTYEQYF
TRBJ1-4	TRBV6-6	14	CASSPGATNEKLFF
TRBJ2-3	TRBV5-4	13	CASRQASTDTQYF
TRBJ2-7	TRBV18	14	CASSPAGDPYEQYF
TRBJ2-5	TRBV11-2	16	CASSLFLGGTQETQYF
TRBJ2-7	TRBV11-2	15	CASSSLRDRVYEQYF
TRBJ2-1	TRBV19	15	CASSTLAGSYNEQFF
TRBJ2-2	TRBV7-2	13	CASSSTGGGELFF
TRBJ1-3	TRBV28	15	CASSYPSSSGNTIYF
TRBJ2-7	TRBV28	13	CASSLTRHYEQYF
TRBJ1-1	TRBV28	15	CASSPPPGINTEAFF
TRBJ2-6	TRBV28	15	CASSLRGSGANVLTF
TRBJ2-1	TRBV7-9	14	CASRGASSYNEQFF
TRBJ2-7	TRBV28	15	CASSLWGRETYEQYF
TRBJ2-7	TRBV28	14	CASSMTGGDYEQYF
TRBJ1-3	TRBV7-9	13	CASSLRGGNTIYF
TRBJ2-7	TRBV14	16	CASSQQGTRGIYEQYF
TRBJ1-1	TRBV15	14	CATSRVRGTAEAFF